The 7 T cell receptor beta chains reported below all come from one sample, sequenced in a study of PD-1 blockade in mismatch repair-deficient tumors. Sequencing was performed with immunoSEQ multiplex PCR; in TCRdb, only in-frame clones are kept and a portion is missing. This table has roughly 120,000 clones, almost 90% appearing once. Sequences were derived from peripheral blood, sampled 72 weeks after starting pembrolizumab. The receptors come from an adult with mismatch repair-deficient cancer.

The CDR3 is CASSLVYDEQYF. DNA of the CDR3: TGTGCCAGCAGCTTAGTATATGACGAGCAGTACTTC. The gene calls are TRBV7-9 and TRBJ2-7, with no clear D. Trimming took off 1 base at V and 5 bases at J, with 6 bases between the two ends. CDR1 is SEHNR and CDR2 is FQNEAQ in the germline V gene (reference sequence). This CDR3 has 12 residues.

This clone has only one observation. The chain couples TRBV7-6 to TRBJ1-3; 7 nucleotides agree with TRBD1. The CDR3 length is 15 residues. V shed 2 bases, J shed 3 bases, and the junction held 4 bases outside the gene matches. Germline V lookup: CDR1 SGHVS, CDR2 FNYEAQ. The CDR3 protein is CASSLRTGGGNTIYF. The CDR3 region has the DNA TGTGCCAGCAGCTTACGGACAGGAGGTGGAAACACCATATATTTT.

This clone is a singleton in its sample. This chain uses TRBV7-9 with TRBJ2-2, with TRBD1 identical over 10 bases. Trimming at V came to 2 bases and at J to 1 base, leaving 1 base not matched to a gene. CDR1 and CDR2 (germline): SEHNR, FQNEAQ (reference sequence). The CDR3 runs to 16 residues. The CDR3 region has the DNA TGTGCCAGCAGCTTACGGACAGGGGGGAACACCGGGGAGCTGTTTTTT. This gives the protein CASSLRTGGNTGELFF.

This chain uses TRBV10-3 with TRBJ1-5; D might be TRBD1 (5 bases). The CDR3 runs 15 residues. From germline, CDR1 is ENHRY and CDR2 SYGVKD. The V gene lost 4 bases and the J gene lost 2 bases, with 12 bases spanning the gap. This CDR3 reads CAISAGVGGNQPQHF. The CDR3 nucleotides read TGTGCCATCAGTGCGGGTGTAGGGGGCAATCAGCCCCAGCATTTT.

The gene calls are TRBV28 and TRBJ2-1, with TRBD2 identical over 8 bases. The germline CDR1 and CDR2 sequences are MDHEN and SYDVKM. This CDR3 contains 12 residues. J was trimmed by 15 bases and V by 3 bases; bases with no gene match: 7. Here the CDR3 reads CASSFKAGVGFF. The CDR3 DNA reads as TGTGCCAGCAGTTTCAAAGCGGGAGTCGGGTTCTTC.

V gene TRBV7-6 combines with J gene TRBJ2-2; D might be TRBD2 (6 bases). The CDR3 consists of 18 residues. CDR1 and CDR2 from the germline V gene are SGHVS and FNYEAQ. Trimming left V 5 bases short and J 0 bases short, with 19 bases between. In DNA, the CDR3 is TGTGCCAGCAGCCCGGGACTCCCTTACTACGCGAACACCGGGGAGCTGTTTTTT. It translates to CASSPGLPYYANTGELFF. Supplemented by reference TRBV7-6 and TRBJ2-2, the full variable domain reads GAGVSQSPRYKVTKRGQDVALRCDPISGHVSLYWYRQALGQGPEFLTYFNYEAQQDKSGLPNDRFSAERPEGSISTLTIQRTEQRDSAMYRCASSPGLPYYANTGELFFGEGSRLTVL.

The chain links TRBV9 to TRBJ2-3, with D possibly being TRBD2 (6 bases). The CDR3 totals 17 residues. CDR1 SGDLS and CDR2 YYNGEE come from the germline V gene. With 3 bases removed from V and 6 bases from J, the gap between germline ends came to 23 bases. The CDR3 nucleotides are TGTGCCAGCAGCGAGGGGCTAGCGTCAGCCCCCAAGGATACGCAGTATTTT. Amino acid sequence: CASSEGLASAPKDTQYF.